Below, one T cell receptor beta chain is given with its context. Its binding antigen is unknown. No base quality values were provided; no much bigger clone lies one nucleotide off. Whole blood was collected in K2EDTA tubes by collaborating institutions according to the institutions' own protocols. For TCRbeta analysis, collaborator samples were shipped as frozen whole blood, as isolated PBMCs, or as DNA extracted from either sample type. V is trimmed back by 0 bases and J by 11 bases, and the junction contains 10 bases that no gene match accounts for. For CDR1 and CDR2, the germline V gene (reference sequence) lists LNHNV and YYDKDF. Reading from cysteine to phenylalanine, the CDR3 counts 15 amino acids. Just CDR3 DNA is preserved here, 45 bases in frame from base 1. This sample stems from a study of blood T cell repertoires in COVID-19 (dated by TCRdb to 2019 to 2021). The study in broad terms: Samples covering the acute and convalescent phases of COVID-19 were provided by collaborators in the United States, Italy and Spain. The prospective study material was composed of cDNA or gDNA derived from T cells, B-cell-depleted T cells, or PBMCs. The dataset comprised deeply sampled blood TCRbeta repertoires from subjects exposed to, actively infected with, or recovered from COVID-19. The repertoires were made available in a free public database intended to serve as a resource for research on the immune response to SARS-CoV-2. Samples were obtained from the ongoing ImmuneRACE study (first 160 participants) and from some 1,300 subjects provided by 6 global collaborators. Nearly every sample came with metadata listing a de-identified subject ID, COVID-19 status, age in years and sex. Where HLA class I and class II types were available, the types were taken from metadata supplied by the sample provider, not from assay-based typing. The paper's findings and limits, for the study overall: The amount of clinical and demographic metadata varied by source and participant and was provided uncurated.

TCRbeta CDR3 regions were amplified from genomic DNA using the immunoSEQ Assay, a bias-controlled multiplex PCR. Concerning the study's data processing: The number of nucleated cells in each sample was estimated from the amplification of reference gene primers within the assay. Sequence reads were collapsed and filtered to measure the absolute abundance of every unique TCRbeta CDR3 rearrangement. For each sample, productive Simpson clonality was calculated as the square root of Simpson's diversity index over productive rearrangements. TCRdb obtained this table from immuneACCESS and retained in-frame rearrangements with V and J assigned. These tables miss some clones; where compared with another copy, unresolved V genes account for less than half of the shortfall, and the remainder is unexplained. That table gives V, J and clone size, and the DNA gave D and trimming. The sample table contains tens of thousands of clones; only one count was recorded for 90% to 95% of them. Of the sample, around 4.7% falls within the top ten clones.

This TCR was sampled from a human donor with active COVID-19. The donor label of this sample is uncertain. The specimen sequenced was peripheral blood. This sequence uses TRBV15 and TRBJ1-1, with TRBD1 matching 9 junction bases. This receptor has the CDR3 CATSRDMTGGRVAFF. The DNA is TGTGCCACCAGCAGAGATATGACAGGGGGACGGGTGGCTTTCTTT.